This T cell receptor (beta chain) was profiled in a study of naive and memory T cell subsets. This clonotype came up many times. Antigen specificity is unknown. Two oligonucleotides, mixed equimolar, formed the beta constant-region primer covering TRBC1 and TRBC2. The ligated cDNA underwent four PCR rounds using SP2 and nested alpha and beta constant-region primers. Ligation attached a single-stranded oligonucleotide with a 12-nucleotide UMI and the SP2 primer to the cDNA 3' end. One entry per CDR3 protein, called by TCRdb with MiXCR from the UMI-ligation and nested PCR reads. The sample has under 150,000 distinct CDR3 sequences, approximately 18% seen once. Study-wide findings and caveats: Clonotypes here are unpaired alpha or beta chain sequences. Naive and memory repertoire findings lacked a ground truth for validation. Possibly reflecting memory cells re-expressing CD45RA, a few larger clonotypes occurred in naive repertoires, especially CD8.

V dropped 0 bases and J dropped 6 bases, with 5 bases sitting between them. Germline V gene data show CDR1 as PRHDT and CDR2 as FYEKMQ (reference sequence). The CDR3 consists of 13 residues. CD4+ T cell IFNgamma after overnight CMV lysate exposure gave donor CMV status. The TCR comes from a human donor in good health. V and J are TRBV13 and TRBJ2-2, with D uncertain. Sequenced sample: naive CD8+ T cells from blood. The CDR3 is CASSLGHPGELFF. CDR3 sequence (DNA): TGTGCCAGCAGCTTAGGACATCCCGGGGAGCTGTTTTTT.